The T cell receptor beta chain under discussion was sequenced for a study of identical twins. Comments on this clonotype: What it binds is not known.

From the 5' RACE reads, TCRdb called clonotypes with MiXCR, one entry per CDR3 protein. This sample has under 1 million distinct CDR3 sequences, with 9% to 15% found just once. Points from the study as a whole: Twin-shared out-of-frame alpha sequences showed excess low generation probability. Interpretation of the results relied on cross-sectional statistical analysis and not on following the same donors.

The data were also submitted as part of a second study, on yellow fever vaccine responses in identical twins.

This TCR was sampled from a woman between 18 and 30 years old in good health. Material for sequencing was PBMCs.

DNA for the CDR3: TGTGCCAGCAGCCCAGGTAGCGGGGGGGCCGTAGATACGCAGTATTTT. As protein: CASSPGSGGAVDTQYF. The chain is built from TRBV3-1 and TRBJ2-3; 11 nucleotides line up with TRBD2. This CDR3 contains 16 residues. Germline V gene sequence: CDR1 LGHDT, CDR2 YNNKEL (reference sequence). V shed 4 bases and J 5 bases; nucleotides not matched to a gene: 8.